The source of this T cell receptor beta chain is a study of blood T cell repertoires in COVID-19. Two negative PCRs, clearance, or symptom resolution had been documented for recovered Cohort 3 donors. The method was immunoSEQ multiplex PCR; TCRdb's version includes in-frame clones alone and lacks a portion of them. The sample has around 330,000 clones, approximately 86% seen once. Per the germline V gene, CDR1 is SGHVS and CDR2 is FQNEAQ. The V and J ends lost 5 bases and 6 bases respectively, with 11 bases between them. This CDR3 comprises 13 residues. This clone was detected only a few times. The sequence came from a woman aged 18-29 years who had recovered from COVID-19. The chain combines TRBV7-8 with TRBJ1-5, with D perhaps matching TRBD1 (5 bases). The sequenced sample consisted of PBMCs or T cells enriched from blood (not recorded which). The CDR3 bases are TGTGCCAGCAGCCGGGGGGGAAGTCAGCCCCAGCATTTT. Amino acid sequence: CASSRGGSQPQHF.